Below, 32 T cell receptor beta chains from the same sample are listed, as sequenced in a study of response to subunit inactivated influenza vaccine. TCRdb itself ran the RT-PCR reads through MiXCR, one entry per CDR3 protein. The sample contains about 570,000 distinct CDR3 sequences, about 11% of which appear only once. These data also featured in a second study, about T cells expressing NK-cell markers. That source adds: With UMIs, 5'RACE template switching was used to make TCR beta cDNA.

Here the sequenced sample was PBMCs from blood, taken on the day of vaccination. Receptor source: a man aged 50-60 years who received an inactivated influenza vaccine.

The chain recombines TRBV2 with TRBJ2-7, with a weak D call TRBD1 (6 bases). The CDR3 runs 16 residues. V was clipped by 0 bases and J by 0 bases, with 12 bases between them. Germline CDR1 is SNHLY and CDR2 is FYNNEI. CDR3 residues: CASSEAGALSSYEQYF. DNA for the CDR3: TGTGCCAGCAGTGAAGCGGGGGCCCTGAGCTCCTACGAGCAGTACTTC.

V gene TRBV7-2 combines with J gene TRBJ2-7; 7 bases match TRBD2. The CDR3 has 15 amino acids. Germline V gene data show CDR1 as SGHTA and CDR2 as FQGNSA. Trimming took 0 bases from V and 6 from J; bases not matched to a gene: 8. CDR3 amino acids: CASSLASSGLGEQYF. CDR3 in DNA: TGTGCCAGCAGCTTAGCATCTAGCGGCTTGGGCGAGCAGTACTTC.

The rearrangement joins TRBV6-5 to TRBJ2-2; D might be TRBD1 (6 bases). The germline gives CDR1 MNHEY, CDR2 SVGAGI. Trimming shortened V by 7 bases and J by 2 bases, and 14 bases separated the two germline ends. This CDR3 comprises 15 residues. The CDR3 DNA reads TGTGCCAGCACTAACTGGGGGCGCAACACCGGGGAGCTGTTTTTT. It specifies CASTNWGRNTGELFF.

In this sample, this clonotype turned up a few times. The gene calls are TRBV7-2 and TRBJ1-1; TRBD1 is a possible D gene (5 bases). V was pared by 2 bases and J by 4 bases, with 14 bases between. The CDR3 runs 15 residues. Germline V gene data show CDR1 as SGHTA and CDR2 as FQGNSA. The CDR3 loop reads CASSLTSGTGTEAFF. The CDR3 DNA is TGTGCCAGCAGCTTAACTTCAGGGACGGGCACTGAAGCTTTCTTT.

The chain joins TRBV20-1 to TRBJ1-4; D remains unclear. Trimming cost V 3 bases and J 4 bases, with 9 bases left between them. This CDR3 is built from 13 residues. CDR1 and CDR2 (germline): DFQATT, SNEGSKA (reference sequence). DNA for the CDR3: TGCAGTGCTAGCATCGGGGATAATGAAAAACTGTTTTTT. This encodes CSASIGDNEKLFF.

This clonotype was observed a few times. The chain is built from TRBV4-3 and TRBJ2-1; the D call may be TRBD1 or TRBD2 (6 bases each). CDR1 LGHNA and CDR2 YSLEER come from the germline V gene. The CDR3 is made up of 14 amino acids. Trimming stripped 2 bases from V and 9 bases from J, with 14 bases between. The CDR3 sequence: CASSQQGGNGEQFF. The CDR3 DNA reads TGCGCCAGCAGCCAACAAGGGGGGAACGGTGAGCAGTTCTTC.

The J gene is TRBJ2-2, the V gene TRBV12-3 or TRBV12-4; 12 bases line up with TRBD2. The CDR3 runs to 17 residues. V lost 7 bases, J lost 6 bases, and 12 bases stayed unmatched. The CDR3 nucleotides read TGTGCCAGCAATCGACTAGCGGGAGTTCTATTAGCCGGGGAGCTGTTTTTT. Its translation: CASNRLAGVLLAGELFF.

The chain carries TRBV10-3 and TRBJ2-1; D uncertain. The V end was cut by 0 bases, the J end by 8 bases, with 17 bases between. Germline V CDR1 and CDR2: ENHRY, SYGVKD. The CDR3 has 16 amino acids. CDR3 bases: TGTGCCATCAGTGAGTCCTTTTCAGTAGGATTGTATGAGCAGTTCTTC. Protein product: CAISESFSVGLYEQFF.

This clonotype was counted only a few times. V is TRBV2 and J is TRBJ2-2; TRBD1 matches 9 bases. The germline gives CDR1 SNHLY, CDR2 FYNNEI. V was clipped by 6 bases and J by 6 bases; unmatched bases: 2. The CDR3 runs 13 residues. The CDR3 region is CASRGTGSGELFF. As DNA, the CDR3 is TGTGCCAGCAGGGGGACAGGGTCCGGGGAGCTGTTTTTT.

The V and J genes are TRBV6-1 and TRBJ2-7; D is perhaps TRBD1 (6 bases). CDR3 length equals 14 residues. The germline V gene encodes CDR1 MNHNS and CDR2 SASEGT. Deletions cut 4 bases from V and 4 bases from J, with 14 bases between. The CDR3 here is CASSVSQGVYEQYF. CDR3 nucleotide sequence: TGTGCCAGCAGTGTCTCACAGGGCGTGTACGAGCAGTACTTC.

The chain combines TRBV7-8 with TRBJ2-2; D might be TRBD1 or TRBD2, each matching 6 bases. The V end lost 5 bases, the J end lost 0 bases, and 13 bases lay between the germline ends. The CDR3 covers 16 residues. CDR1 is SGHVS and CDR2 is FQNEAQ in the germline V gene. CDR3 protein: CASSHRVAANTGELFF. The CDR3 nucleotides read TGTGCCAGCAGCCACAGGGTAGCGGCGAACACCGGGGAGCTGTTTTTT.

This clonotype came up a few times. V and J are TRBV20-1 and TRBJ2-1; D is perhaps TRBD1 (5 bases). V gave up 0 bases and J gave up 5 bases, with 11 bases separating them. This CDR3 is built from 14 residues. Germline CDR1 is DFQATT and CDR2 is SNEGSKA (reference sequence). The CDR3 spells CSARDQQVHNEQFF. For the CDR3, the DNA is TGCAGTGCTAGAGACCAACAGGTCCACAATGAGCAGTTCTTC.

This clonotype has a handful of counts. This sequence joins TRBV6-1 and TRBJ1-4; the D is unclear. The CDR3 extends over 13 amino acids. V lost 2 bases, J lost 2 bases, and 3 bases lay in between. CDR1 is MNHNS and CDR2 is SASEGT in the germline V gene. CDR3 nucleotide sequence: TGTGCCAGCAGTGAAAGGACTAATGAAAAACTGTTTTTT. This codes for CASSERTNEKLFF.

This clonotype was seen a handful of times. The J gene is TRBJ1-5, the V gene TRBV5-1, with D possibly TRBD1 on 6 matching bases. With 4 bases removed from V and 0 bases from J, the gap between germline ends came to 14 bases. Germline V gene data show CDR1 as SGHRS and CDR2 as YFSETQ. The CDR3 totals 16 residues. The CDR3 sequence: CASSPGTPYSNQPQHF. For the CDR3, the DNA is TGCGCCAGCAGCCCGGGGACACCTTATAGCAATCAGCCCCAGCATTTT.

This clonotype was detected a few times. The chain combines TRBV20-1 with TRBJ2-1; TRBD1 might be the D (7 bases). V was cut by 5 bases and J by 7 bases, with 18 bases left in between. CDR3 length: 14 residues. Germline CDR1 and CDR2: DFQATT and SNEGSKA (reference sequence). The CDR3 region has the DNA TGCAGTGCTCTCCCCGGCGGGACAGTAAATGAGCAGTTCTTC. This sequence encodes CSALPGGTVNEQFF.

This clonotype was recorded a few times. The CDR3 sequence is CASSYGHSSTDTQYF. In nucleotides, the CDR3 is TGCGCCAGCAGCTATGGACACTCTAGCACAGATACGCAGTATTTT. The rearrangement joins TRBV5-1 to TRBJ2-3; TRBD1 might be the D (5 bases). Trimming removed 3 bases at V and 0 bases at J, with 11 bases between. The CDR3 is 15 amino acids. Per the germline V gene, CDR1 is SGHRS and CDR2 is YFSETQ.

At least ten counts were recorded for this clonotype. V and J are TRBV7-2 and TRBJ2-2; D may match TRBD1 or TRBD2 (5 bases each). Trimming cost V 5 bases and J 0 bases, with 16 bases left between them. The V gene's germline CDR1 is SGHTA and CDR2 FQGNSA. This CDR3 spans 17 amino acids. CDR3 loop: CASSLTPGPPNTGELFF. In nucleotides, the CDR3 is TGTGCCAGCAGCCTTACCCCGGGACCGCCGAACACCGGGGAGCTGTTTTTT.

This clonotype was counted only a few times. The chain employs TRBV10-3 and TRBJ1-5; unclear D gene. Looked up from germline, CDR1 is ENHRY and CDR2 is SYGVKD. The CDR3 is 13 residues long. V dropped 5 bases and J dropped 3 bases, with 8 bases sitting between them. The CDR3 DNA follows: TGTGCCATCAGTAGTGCCGCCAATCAGCCCCAGCATTTT. This encodes CAISSAANQPQHF.

This clonotype was seen more than once but under ten times. J is TRBJ2-7 and V is TRBV12-3 or TRBV12-4; the D is unclear. The ends were cut back, 5 bases at V and 4 bases at J, with 18 bases in the middle. This CDR3 has 15 residues. The DNA for the CDR3 is TGTGCCAGCAGTCCCGGCGGCTCCCGGACGTACGAGCAGTACTTC. Translation: CASSPGGSRTYEQYF.

This chain uses TRBV20-1 with TRBJ2-1; 7 bases are shared with TRBD2. The length of the CDR3 is 14 residues. CDR1 and CDR2 from the germline V gene are DFQATT and SNEGSKA (reference sequence). V was clipped by 1 base and J by 4 bases; unmatched bases: 4. The CDR3 reads CSARVGGEYNEQFF. For the CDR3, the DNA is TGCAGTGCTAGAGTGGGGGGGGAGTACAATGAGCAGTTCTTC.

This rearrangement joins TRBV29-1 to TRBJ2-3; a possible D gene is TRBD2 (5 bases). Germline V gene data show CDR1 as SQVTM and CDR2 as ANQGSEA. The CDR3 loop spans 13 amino acids. DNA of the CDR3: TGCCGGGGAGAGGATCCCGGCACAGATACGCAGTATTTT. Translated: CRGEDPGTDTQYF.

The chain joins TRBV4-1 to TRBJ2-3; TRBD2 agrees at 8 bases. The CDR3 sequence is 18 residues long. CDR1 is MGHRA, CDR2 YSYEKL, per germline. Trimming at V came to 0 bases and at J to 0 bases, leaving 8 bases not matched to a gene. The CDR3 reads CASSQELVAGLSTDTQYF. The CDR3 DNA reads as TGCGCCAGCAGCCAAGAACTAGTAGCGGGGTTAAGCACAGATACGCAGTATTTT.

The genes are TRBV6-2 or TRBV6-3 and TRBJ2-1; TRBD1 is a possible D gene (5 bases). CDR3 length: 18 residues. The germline V and J ends were trimmed by 8 bases and 0 bases, with 23 bases remaining between them. Germline V gene lookup returns CDR1 MNHEY and CDR2 SVGEGT. The CDR3 sequence: CASLGLTAWKSSYNEQFF. CDR3 in DNA: TGTGCCAGCTTGGGGTTGACAGCGTGGAAGAGCTCCTACAATGAGCAGTTCTTC.

This chain connects TRBV28 to TRBJ2-1; 14 bases map to TRBD2. V shed 7 bases and J 3 bases; nucleotides not matched to a gene: 5. This CDR3 has 16 amino acids. Germline loops: CDR1 MDHEN, CDR2 SYDVKM. The DNA for the CDR3 is TGTGCCAGCAACGGACTAGCGGGAGGCCTCTACAATGAGCAGTTCTTC. Translated: CASNGLAGGLYNEQFF. Variable domain in full (rest from reference TRBV28 and TRBJ2-1): DVKVTQSSRYLVKRTGEKVFLECVQDMDHENMFWYRQDPGLGLRLIYFSYDVKMKEKGDIPEGYSVSREKKERFSLILESASTNQTSMYLCASNGLAGGLYNEQFFGPGTRLTVL.

The sample holds many counts of this clonotype. The chain joins TRBV7-2 to TRBJ2-1, with 7 nucleotides matching TRBD2. Trimming took 9 bases from V and 7 from J; bases not matched to a gene: 15. Germline V lookup: CDR1 SGHTA, CDR2 FQGNSA. This CDR3 has 15 amino acids. CDR3 sequence: CASKTDAGVRNEQFF. The DNA for the CDR3 is TGTGCCAGTAAGACTGATGCGGGAGTGCGAAATGAGCAGTTCTTC.

The gene calls are TRBV12-3 or TRBV12-4 and TRBJ2-7; 10 bases align to TRBD1. With V trimmed by 6 bases and J by 5 bases, 7 bases remained unmatched. This CDR3 contains 14 residues. The DNA of the CDR3 is TGTGCCAGCAGGTCCCCGGGACAGGGGAACGAGCAGTACTTC. This translates into CASRSPGQGNEQYF.

This clonotype was detected only a few times. CDR3 nucleotides: TGTGCCATCAGTTTGGTCGGACAACCTGCGAACACCGGGGAGCTGTTTTTT. As protein: CAISLVGQPANTGELFF. The V call is TRBV10-3, the J call TRBJ2-2; D perhaps matches TRBD1 (5 bases). The CDR3 is 17 amino acids. Trimming stripped 5 bases from V and 0 bases from J, with 16 bases between. CDR1 ENHRY and CDR2 SYGVKD come from the germline V gene.

J is TRBJ2-3 and V is TRBV20-1; 7 bases line up with TRBD1. V trimming: 5 bases; J trimming: 6 bases; junction bases outside the gene matches: 11. CDR1 and CDR2 from the germline V gene are DFQATT and SNEGSKA (reference sequence). The CDR3 is 14 amino acids. The CDR3 here is CSALDRVRADTQYF. The DNA of the CDR3 is TGCAGTGCTTTAGACAGGGTTCGGGCGGATACGCAGTATTTT.

The chain uses TRBV19 and TRBJ2-5, with 8 bases identical to TRBD1. The CDR3 sequence is 14 residues long. V dropped 6 bases and J dropped 5; count of bases not matched to a gene: 8. Germline CDR1 is LNHDA and CDR2 is SQIVND (reference sequence). CDR3 sequence (DNA): TGTGCCAGTAGCAGGGACAGGCCTCCCGAGACCCAGTACTTC. Translated, it gives CASSRDRPPETQYF.

This clonotype showed up just a few times. The chain links TRBV7-9 to TRBJ2-2; the D is unclear. Trimming removed 0 bases at V and 0 bases at J, with 8 bases between. This CDR3 has 16 amino acids. The V gene's germline CDR1 is SEHNR and CDR2 FQNEAQ (reference sequence). CDR3 nucleotides: TGTGCCAGCAGCTTAGCCGTTAGCTCGAACACCGGGGAGCTGTTTTTT. This translates into CASSLAVSSNTGELFF.

This clonotype was detected a few times. CDR3 DNA: TGTGCCAGCAGCCAATTTCGTGGGGGGGCCTACGAGCAGTACTTC. Protein: CASSQFRGGAYEQYF. This chain joins TRBV3-1 and TRBJ2-7, with TRBD2 matching 7 bases. Germline CDR1 LGHDT, CDR2 YNNKEL (reference sequence). The junction had 6 bases not matched to a gene; V was cut back by 2 bases and J by 2 bases. This CDR3 is built from 15 residues.

V is TRBV9 and J is TRBJ2-2; D remains ambiguous. The germline V gene encodes CDR1 SGDLS and CDR2 YYNGEE. This CDR3 is 12 amino acids long. V lost 1 base and J 6 bases, leaving 4 bases between the germline ends. The CDR3 loop reads CASSVFSGELFF. In DNA form, the CDR3 reads TGTGCCAGCAGCGTATTCTCCGGGGAGCTGTTTTTT.